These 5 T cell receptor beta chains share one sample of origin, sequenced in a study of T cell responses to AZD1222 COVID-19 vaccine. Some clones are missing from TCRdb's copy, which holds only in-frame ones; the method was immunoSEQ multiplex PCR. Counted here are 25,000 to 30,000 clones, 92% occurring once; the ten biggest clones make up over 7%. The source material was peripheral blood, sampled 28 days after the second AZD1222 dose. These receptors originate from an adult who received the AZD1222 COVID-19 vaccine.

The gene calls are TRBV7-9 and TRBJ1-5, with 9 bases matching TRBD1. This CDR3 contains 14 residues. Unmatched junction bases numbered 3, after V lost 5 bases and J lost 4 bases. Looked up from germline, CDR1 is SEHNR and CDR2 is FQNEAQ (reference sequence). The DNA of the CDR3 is TGTGCCAGCAGCCGGACAGGGGATAATCAGCCCCAGCATTTT. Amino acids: CASSRTGDNQPQHF.

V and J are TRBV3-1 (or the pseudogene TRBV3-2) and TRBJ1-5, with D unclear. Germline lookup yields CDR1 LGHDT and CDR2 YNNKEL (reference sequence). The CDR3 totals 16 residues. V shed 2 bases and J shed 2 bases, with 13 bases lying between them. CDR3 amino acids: CASSQTRGEGNQPQHF. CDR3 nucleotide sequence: TGTGCCAGCAGCCAAACACGGGGAGAAGGCAATCAGCCCCAGCATTTT.

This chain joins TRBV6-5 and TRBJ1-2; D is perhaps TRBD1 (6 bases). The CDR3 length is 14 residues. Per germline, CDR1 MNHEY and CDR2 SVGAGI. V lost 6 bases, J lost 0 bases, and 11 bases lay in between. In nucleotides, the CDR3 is TGTGCCAGCAGCCTCGGACAGCCTAACTATGGCTACACCTTC. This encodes CASSLGQPNYGYTF.

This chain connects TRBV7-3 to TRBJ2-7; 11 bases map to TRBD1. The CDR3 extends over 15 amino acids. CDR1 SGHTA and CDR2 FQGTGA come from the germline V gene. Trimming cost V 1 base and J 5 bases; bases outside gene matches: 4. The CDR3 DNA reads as TGTGCCAGCAGCTTAAGCCGGGACAGGGGGAACGAGCAGTACTTC. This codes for CASSLSRDRGNEQYF.

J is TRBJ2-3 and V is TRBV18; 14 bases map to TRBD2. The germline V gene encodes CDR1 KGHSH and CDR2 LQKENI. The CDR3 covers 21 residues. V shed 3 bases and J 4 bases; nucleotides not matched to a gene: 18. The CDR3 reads CASSPLIDTGTSGSSPDTQYF. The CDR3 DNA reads TGTGCCAGCTCACCTTTGATAGATACCGGGACTAGCGGGAGTTCCCCAGATACGCAGTATTTT.